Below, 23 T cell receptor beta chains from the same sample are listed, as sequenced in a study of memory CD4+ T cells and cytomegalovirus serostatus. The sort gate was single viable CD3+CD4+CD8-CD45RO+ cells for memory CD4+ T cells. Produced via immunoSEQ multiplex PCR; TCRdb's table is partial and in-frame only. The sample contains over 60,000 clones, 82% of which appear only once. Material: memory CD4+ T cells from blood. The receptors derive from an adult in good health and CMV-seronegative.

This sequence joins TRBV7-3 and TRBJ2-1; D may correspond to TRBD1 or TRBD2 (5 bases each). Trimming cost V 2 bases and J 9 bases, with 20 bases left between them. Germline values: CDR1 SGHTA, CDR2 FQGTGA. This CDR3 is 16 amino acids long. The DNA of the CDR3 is TGTGCCAGCAGCTTAGGGGCGGGTAGGGGCCTAGGTGAGCAGTTCTTC. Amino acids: CASSLGAGRGLGEQFF.

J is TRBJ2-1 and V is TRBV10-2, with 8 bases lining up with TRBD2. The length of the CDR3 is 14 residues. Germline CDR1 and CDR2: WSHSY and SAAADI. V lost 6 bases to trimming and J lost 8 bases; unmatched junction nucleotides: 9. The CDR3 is CASRSGGLRDEQFF. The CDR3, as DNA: TGCGCCAGCAGGTCGGGGGGGCTACGCGATGAGCAGTTCTTC.

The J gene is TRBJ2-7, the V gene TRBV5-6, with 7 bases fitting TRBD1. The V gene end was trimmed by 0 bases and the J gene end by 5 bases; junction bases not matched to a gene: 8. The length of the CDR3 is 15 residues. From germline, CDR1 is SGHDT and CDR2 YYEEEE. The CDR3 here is CASSLDPQGRDEQYF. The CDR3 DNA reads TGTGCCAGCAGCTTGGACCCACAGGGGCGGGACGAGCAGTACTTC.

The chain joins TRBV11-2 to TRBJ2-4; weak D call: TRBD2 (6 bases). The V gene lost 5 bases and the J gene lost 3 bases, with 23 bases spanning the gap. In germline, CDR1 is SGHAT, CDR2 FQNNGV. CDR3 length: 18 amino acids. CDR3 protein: CASSPPLRLGGVKNIQYF. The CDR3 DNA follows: TGTGCCAGCAGCCCCCCACTCCGACTAGGCGGTGTCAAAAACATTCAGTACTTC.

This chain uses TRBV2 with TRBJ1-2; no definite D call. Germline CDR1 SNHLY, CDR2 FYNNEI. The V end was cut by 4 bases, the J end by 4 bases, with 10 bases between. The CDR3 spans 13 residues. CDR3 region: CASSANYFYGYTF. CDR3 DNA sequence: TGTGCCAGCAGTGCGAACTATTTCTATGGCTACACCTTC.

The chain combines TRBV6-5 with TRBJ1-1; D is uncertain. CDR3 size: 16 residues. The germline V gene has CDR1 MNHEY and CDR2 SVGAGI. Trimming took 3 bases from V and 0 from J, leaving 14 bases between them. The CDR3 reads CASSYLGGGMNTEAFF. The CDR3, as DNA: TGTGCCAGCAGTTATTTGGGAGGTGGTATGAACACTGAAGCTTTCTTT.

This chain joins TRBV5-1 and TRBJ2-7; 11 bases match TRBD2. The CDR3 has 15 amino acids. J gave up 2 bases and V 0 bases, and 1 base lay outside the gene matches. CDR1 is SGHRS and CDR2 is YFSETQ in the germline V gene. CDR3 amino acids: CASSLVSGGAYEQYF. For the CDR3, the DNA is TGCGCCAGCAGCTTGGTTAGCGGGGGGGCCTACGAGCAGTACTTC.

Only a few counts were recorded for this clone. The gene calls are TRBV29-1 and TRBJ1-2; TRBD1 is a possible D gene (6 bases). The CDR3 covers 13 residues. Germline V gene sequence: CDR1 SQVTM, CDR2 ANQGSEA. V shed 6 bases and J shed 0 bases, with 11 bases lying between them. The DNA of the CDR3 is TGCAGCGTGGGGACACGAGCTAACTATGGCTACACCTTC. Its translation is CSVGTRANYGYTF.

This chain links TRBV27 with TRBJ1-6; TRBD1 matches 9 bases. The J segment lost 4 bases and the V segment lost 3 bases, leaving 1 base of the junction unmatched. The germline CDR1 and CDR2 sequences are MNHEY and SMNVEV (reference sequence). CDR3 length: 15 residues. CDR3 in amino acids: CASSFGTGYNSPLHF. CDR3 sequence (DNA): TGTGCCAGCAGTTTCGGGACAGGGTATAATTCACCCCTCCACTTT.

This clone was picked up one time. CDR3 loop: CAWRGRGGNNSPLHF. CDR3 sequence (DNA): TGTGCCTGGAGGGGCCGGGGAGGTAATAATTCACCCCTCCACTTT. The chain has TRBV30 and TRBJ1-6, with no clear D. The germline gives CDR1 GTSNPN, CDR2 SVGIG (reference sequence). The V end lost 3 bases, the J end lost 5 bases, and 14 bases lay between the germline ends. This CDR3 comprises 15 residues.

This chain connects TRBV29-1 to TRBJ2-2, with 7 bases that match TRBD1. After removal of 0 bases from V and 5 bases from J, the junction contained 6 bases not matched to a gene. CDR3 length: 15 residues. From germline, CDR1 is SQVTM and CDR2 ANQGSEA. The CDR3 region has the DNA TGCAGCGTTGAAGATCCGGGCAGGGGGACCGGGGAGCTGTTTTTT. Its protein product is CSVEDPGRGTGELFF.

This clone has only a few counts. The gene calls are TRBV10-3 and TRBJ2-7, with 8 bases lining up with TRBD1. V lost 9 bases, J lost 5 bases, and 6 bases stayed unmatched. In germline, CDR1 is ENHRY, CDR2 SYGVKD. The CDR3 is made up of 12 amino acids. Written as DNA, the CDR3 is TGTGCCATTCGGACAGGGCGTAACGAGCAGTACTTC. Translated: CAIRTGRNEQYF.

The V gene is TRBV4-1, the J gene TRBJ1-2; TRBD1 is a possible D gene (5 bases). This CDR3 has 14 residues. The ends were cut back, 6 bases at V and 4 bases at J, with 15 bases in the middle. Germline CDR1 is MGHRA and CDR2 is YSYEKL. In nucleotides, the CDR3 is TGCGCCAGCAGTCTCCCGGGGGAACGCTATGGCTACACCTTC. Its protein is CASSLPGERYGYTF.

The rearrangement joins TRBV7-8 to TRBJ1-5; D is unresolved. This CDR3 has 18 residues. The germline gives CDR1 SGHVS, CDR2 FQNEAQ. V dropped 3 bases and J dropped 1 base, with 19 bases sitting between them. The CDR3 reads CASSFSQKVPLSNQPQHF. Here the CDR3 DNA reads TGTGCCAGCAGCTTTTCTCAAAAAGTGCCCTTGAGCAATCAGCCCCAGCATTTT.

CDR3 amino acids: CASTVAGRYNEQFF. The DNA for the CDR3 is TGTGCCAGCACCGTAGCGGGACGATACAATGAGCAGTTCTTC. This rearrangement joins TRBV13 to TRBJ2-1; 8 bases line up with TRBD2. The CDR3 runs to 14 residues. Germline V gene lookup returns CDR1 PRHDT and CDR2 FYEKMQ (reference sequence). V lost 7 bases, J lost 4 bases, and 6 bases stayed unmatched. Based on the CDR3 plus reference TRBV13 and TRBJ2-1, the full variable domain is AAGVIQSPRHLIKEKRETATLKCYPIPRHDTVYWYQQGPGQDPQFLISFYEKMQSDKGSIPDRFSAQQFSDYHSELNMSSLELGDSALYFCASTVAGRYNEQFFGPGTRLTVL.

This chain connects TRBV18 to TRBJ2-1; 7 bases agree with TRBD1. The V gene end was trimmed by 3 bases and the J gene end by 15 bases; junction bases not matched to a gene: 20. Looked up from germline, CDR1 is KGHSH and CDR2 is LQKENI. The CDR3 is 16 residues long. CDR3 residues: CASSPGQIDGGVGSFF. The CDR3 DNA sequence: TGTGCCAGCTCACCGGGACAGATTGACGGTGGCGTCGGCTCGTTCTTC. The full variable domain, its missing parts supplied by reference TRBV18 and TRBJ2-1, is NAGVMQNPRHLVRRRGQEARLRCSPMKGHSHVYWYRQLPEEGLKFMVYLQKENIIDESGMPKERFSAEFPKEGPSILRIQQVVRGDSAAYFCASSPGQIDGGVGSFFGPGTRLTVL.

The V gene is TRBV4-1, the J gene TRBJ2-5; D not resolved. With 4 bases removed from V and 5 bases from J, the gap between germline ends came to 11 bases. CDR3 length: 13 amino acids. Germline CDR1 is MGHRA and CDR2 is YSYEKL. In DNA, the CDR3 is TGCGCCAGCAGCCGTCTAGTTCGGGAGACCCAGTACTTC. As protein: CASSRLVRETQYF.

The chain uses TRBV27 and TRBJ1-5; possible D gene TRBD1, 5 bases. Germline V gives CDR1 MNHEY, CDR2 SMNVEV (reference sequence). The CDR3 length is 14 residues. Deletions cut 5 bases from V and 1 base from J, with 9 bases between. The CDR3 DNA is TGTGCCAGCAGTGGGGGGACGAGCAATCAGCCCCAGCATTTT. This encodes CASSGGTSNQPQHF.

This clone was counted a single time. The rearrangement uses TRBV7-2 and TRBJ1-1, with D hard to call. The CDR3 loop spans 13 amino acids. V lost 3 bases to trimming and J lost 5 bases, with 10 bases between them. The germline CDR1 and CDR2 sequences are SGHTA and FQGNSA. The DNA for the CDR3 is TGTGCCAGCAGCTTGTCAGGCCAAACTGAAGCTTTCTTT. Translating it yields CASSLSGQTEAFF.

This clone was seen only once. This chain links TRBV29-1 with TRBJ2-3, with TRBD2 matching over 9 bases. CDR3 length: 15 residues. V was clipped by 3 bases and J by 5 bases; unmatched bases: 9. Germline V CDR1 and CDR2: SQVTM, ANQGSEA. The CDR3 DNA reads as TGCAGCGTTGATGGGCTAGCGGGAAGTATAGATACGCAGTATTTT. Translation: CSVDGLAGSIDTQYF.

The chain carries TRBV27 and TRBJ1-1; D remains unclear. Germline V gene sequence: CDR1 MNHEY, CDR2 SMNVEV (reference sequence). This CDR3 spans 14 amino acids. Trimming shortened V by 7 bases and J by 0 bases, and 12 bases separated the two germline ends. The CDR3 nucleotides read TGTGCCAGCAACCCAGGTTCACTGAACACTGAAGCTTTCTTT. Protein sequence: CASNPGSLNTEAFF.

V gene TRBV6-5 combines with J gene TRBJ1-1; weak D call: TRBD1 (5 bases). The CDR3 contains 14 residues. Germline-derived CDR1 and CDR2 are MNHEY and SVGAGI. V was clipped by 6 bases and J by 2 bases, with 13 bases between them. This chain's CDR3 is CASRKGRTNTEAFF. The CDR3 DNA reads TGTGCCAGCAGGAAGGGACGGACAAACACTGAAGCTTTCTTT.

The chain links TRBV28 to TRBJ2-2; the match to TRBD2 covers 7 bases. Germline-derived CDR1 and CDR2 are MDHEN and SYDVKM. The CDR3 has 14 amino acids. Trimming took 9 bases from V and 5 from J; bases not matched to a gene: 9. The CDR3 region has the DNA TGTGCCAGTGGGTCTGGGGGAGGGACCGGGGAGCTGTTTTTT. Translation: CASGSGGGTGELFF.